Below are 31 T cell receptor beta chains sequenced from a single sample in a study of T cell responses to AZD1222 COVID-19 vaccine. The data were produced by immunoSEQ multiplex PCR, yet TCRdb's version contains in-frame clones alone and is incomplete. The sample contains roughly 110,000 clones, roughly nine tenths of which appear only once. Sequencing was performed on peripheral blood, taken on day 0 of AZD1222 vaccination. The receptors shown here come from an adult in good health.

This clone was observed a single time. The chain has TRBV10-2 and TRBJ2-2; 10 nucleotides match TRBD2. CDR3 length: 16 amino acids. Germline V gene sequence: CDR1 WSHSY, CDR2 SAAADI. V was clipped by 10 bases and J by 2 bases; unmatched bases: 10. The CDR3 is CATQSWTSGNTGELFF. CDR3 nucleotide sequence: TGCGCCACCCAATCGTGGACTAGCGGCAACACCGGGGAGCTGTTTTTT.

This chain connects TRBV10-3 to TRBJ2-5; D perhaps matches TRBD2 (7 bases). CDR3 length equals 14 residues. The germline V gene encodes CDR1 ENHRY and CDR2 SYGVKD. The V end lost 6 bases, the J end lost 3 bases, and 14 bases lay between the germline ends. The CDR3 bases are TGTGCCATCAGACAGGGCGGGAGCAAAGAGACCCAGTACTTC. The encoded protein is CAIRQGGSKETQYF.

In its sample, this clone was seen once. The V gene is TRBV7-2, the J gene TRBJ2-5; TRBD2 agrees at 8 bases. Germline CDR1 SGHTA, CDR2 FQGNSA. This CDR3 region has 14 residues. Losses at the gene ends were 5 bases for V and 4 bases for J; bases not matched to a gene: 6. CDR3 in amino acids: CASSVRAGGETQYF. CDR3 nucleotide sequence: TGTGCCAGCAGCGTTCGTGCGGGAGGAGAGACCCAGTACTTC.

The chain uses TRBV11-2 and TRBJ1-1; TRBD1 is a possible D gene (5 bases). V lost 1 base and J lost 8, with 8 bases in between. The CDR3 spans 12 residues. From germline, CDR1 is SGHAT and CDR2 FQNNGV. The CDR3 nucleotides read TGTGCCAGCAGCTTAGCAGGGATGGAAGCTTTCTTT. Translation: CASSLAGMEAFF.

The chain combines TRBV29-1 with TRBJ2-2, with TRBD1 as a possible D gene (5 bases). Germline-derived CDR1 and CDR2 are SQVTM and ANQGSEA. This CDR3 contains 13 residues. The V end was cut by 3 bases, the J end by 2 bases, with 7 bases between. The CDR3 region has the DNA TGCAGCGTTGATAGGGGTAACACCGGGGAGCTGTTTTTT. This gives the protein CSVDRGNTGELFF.

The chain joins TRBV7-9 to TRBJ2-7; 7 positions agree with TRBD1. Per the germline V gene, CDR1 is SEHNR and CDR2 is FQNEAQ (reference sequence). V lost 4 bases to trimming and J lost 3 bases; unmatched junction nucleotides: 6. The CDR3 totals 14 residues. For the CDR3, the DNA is TGTGCCAGCAGCTCAGGACAGGAATACTACGAGCAGTACTTC. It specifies CASSSGQEYYEQYF.

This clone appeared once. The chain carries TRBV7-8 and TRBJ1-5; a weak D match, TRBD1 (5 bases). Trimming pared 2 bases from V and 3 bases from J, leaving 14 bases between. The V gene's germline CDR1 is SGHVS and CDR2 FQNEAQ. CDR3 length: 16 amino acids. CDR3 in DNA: TGTGCCAGCAGCTTACGACAGACTGTTCCCAATCAGCCCCAGCATTTT. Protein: CASSLRQTVPNQPQHF.

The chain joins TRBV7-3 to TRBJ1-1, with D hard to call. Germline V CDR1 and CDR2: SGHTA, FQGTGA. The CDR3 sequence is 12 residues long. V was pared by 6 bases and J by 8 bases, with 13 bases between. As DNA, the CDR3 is TGTGCCAGCAGTTTGGAGGCAGGCGAAGCTTTCTTT. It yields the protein CASSLEAGEAFF.

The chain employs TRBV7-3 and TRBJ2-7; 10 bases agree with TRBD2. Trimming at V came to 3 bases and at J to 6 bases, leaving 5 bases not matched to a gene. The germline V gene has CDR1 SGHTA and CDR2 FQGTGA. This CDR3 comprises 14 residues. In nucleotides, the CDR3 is TGTGCCAGCAGCTTGGGGCTAGCGGGAGTCGAGCAGTACTTC. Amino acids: CASSLGLAGVEQYF.

CDR3 sequence reads: CASSAFGQHQETQYF. CDR3 nucleotide sequence: TGTGCCAGCAGCGCATTCGGACAGCACCAAGAGACCCAGTACTTC. This sequence joins TRBV21-1 and TRBJ2-5; the table's D call TRBD1 went unverified against the DNA. TRBV21-1 is a pseudogene segment. This CDR3 comprises 15 residues.

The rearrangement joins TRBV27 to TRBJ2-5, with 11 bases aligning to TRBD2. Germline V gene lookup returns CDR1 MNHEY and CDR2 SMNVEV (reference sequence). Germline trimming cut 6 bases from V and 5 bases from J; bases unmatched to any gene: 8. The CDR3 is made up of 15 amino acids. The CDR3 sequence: CASRTGTSGTETQYF. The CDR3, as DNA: TGTGCCAGCAGGACCGGGACTAGCGGCACGGAGACCCAGTACTTC.

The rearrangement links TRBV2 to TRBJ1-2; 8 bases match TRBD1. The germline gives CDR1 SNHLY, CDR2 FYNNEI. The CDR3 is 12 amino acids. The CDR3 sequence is CATGVSSYGYTF. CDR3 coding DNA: TGTGCGACAGGGGTCAGTAGCTATGGCTACACCTTC.

Here the CDR3 DNA reads TGTGCCAGCAGCGGAGCCGGGACCGAAGAGACCCAGTACTTC. This sequence encodes CASSGAGTEETQYF. The V and J genes are TRBV9 and TRBJ2-5; D might be TRBD1 or TRBD2, each matching 5 bases. The CDR3 runs 14 residues. The V end was cut by 3 bases, the J end by 3 bases, with 12 bases between. CDR1 is SGDLS, CDR2 YYNGEE, per germline.

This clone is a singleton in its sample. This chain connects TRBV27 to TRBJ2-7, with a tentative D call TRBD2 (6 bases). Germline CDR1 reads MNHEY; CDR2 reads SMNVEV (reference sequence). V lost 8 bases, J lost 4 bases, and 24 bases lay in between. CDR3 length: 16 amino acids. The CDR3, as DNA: TGTGCCAGCCAAGCAGAGGCGGGACTCGACGGTTACGAGCAGTACTTC. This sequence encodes CASQAEAGLDGYEQYF.

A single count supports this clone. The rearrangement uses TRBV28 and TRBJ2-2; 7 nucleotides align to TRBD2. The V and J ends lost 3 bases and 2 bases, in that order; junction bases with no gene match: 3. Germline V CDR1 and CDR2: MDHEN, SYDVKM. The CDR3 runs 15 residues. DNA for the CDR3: TGTGCCAGCAGTTTTCTAGCGGAAAACACCGGGGAGCTGTTTTTT. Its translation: CASSFLAENTGELFF.

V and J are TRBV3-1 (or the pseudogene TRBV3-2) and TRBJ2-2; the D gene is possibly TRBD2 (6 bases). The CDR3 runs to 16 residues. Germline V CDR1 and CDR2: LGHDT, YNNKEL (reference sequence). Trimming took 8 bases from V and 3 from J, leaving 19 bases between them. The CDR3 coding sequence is TGTGCCAGCGCCCCACGGGGTAGCGGTGACACCGGGGAGCTGTTTTTT. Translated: CASAPRGSGDTGELFF.

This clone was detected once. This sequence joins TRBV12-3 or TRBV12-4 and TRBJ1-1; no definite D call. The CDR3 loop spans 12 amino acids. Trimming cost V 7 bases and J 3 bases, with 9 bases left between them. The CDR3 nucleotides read TGTGCCAGCACCTCTCGGTACACTGAAGCTTTCTTT. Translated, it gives CASTSRYTEAFF.

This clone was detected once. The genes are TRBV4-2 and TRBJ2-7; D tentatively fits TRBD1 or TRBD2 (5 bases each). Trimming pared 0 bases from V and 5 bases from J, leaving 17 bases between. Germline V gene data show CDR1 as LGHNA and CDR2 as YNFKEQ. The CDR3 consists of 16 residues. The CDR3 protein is CASSQDLDGTLNEQYF. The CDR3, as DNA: TGTGCCAGCAGCCAAGATCTCGACGGGACCCTTAACGAGCAGTACTTC.

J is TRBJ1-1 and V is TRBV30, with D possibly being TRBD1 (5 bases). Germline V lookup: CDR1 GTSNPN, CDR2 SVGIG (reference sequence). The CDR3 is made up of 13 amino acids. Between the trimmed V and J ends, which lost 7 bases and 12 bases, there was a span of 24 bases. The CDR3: CAFSPTGAGMPFF. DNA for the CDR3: TGTGCCTTTAGCCCCACCGGGGCAGGGATGCCTTTCTTT.

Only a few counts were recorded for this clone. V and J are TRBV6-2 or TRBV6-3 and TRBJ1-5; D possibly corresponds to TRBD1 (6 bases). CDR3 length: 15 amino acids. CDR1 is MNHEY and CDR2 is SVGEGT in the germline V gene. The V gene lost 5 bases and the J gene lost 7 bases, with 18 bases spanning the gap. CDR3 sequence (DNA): TGTGCCAGCAGTAACGGGGGGCAGGGTGGGCAGCCCCAGCATTTT. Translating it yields CASSNGGQGGQPQHF.

In nucleotides, the CDR3 is TGTGCCAGCAGAGAGGGGGCTCCCACTGAAGCTTTCTTT. Its protein is CASREGAPTEAFF. J is TRBJ1-1 and V is TRBV12-3 or TRBV12-4; 7 bases agree with TRBD1. The CDR3 covers 13 residues. J lost 4 bases, V lost 6 bases, and 5 bases had no gene match.

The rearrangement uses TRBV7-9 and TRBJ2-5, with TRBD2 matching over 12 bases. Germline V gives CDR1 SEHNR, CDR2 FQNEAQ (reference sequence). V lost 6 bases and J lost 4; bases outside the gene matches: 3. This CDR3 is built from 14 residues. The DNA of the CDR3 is TGTGCCAGCAGGACGGGACTAGCGGGAGAGACCCAGTACTTC. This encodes CASRTGLAGETQYF.

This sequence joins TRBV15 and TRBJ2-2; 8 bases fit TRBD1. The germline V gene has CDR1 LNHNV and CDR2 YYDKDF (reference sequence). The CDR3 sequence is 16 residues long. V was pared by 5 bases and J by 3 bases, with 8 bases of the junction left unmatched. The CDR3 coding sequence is TGTGCCACCAGCGAACGGACAGGGCCGGACACCGGGGAGCTGTTTTTT. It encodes CATSERTGPDTGELFF.

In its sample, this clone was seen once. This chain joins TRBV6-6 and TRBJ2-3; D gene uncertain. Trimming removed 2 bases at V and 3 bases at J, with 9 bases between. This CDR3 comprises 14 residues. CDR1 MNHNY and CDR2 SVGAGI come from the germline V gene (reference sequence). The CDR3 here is CASSYGVGTDTQYF. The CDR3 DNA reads TGTGCCAGCAGTTACGGGGTGGGGACAGATACGCAGTATTTT.

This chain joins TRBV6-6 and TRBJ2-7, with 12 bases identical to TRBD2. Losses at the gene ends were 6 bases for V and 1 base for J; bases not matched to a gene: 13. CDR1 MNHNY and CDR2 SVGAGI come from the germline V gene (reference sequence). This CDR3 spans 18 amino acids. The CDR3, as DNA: TGTGCCAGCAGCCGAAATAGACTAGCGGGAGTAGGGTCCTACGAGCAGTACTTC. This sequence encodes CASSRNRLAGVGSYEQYF.

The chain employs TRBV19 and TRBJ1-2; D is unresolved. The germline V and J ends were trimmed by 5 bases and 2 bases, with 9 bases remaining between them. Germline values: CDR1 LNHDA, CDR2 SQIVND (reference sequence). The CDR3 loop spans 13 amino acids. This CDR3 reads CASSGRLNYGYTF. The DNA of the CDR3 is TGTGCCAGTAGTGGACGGTTGAACTATGGCTACACCTTC.

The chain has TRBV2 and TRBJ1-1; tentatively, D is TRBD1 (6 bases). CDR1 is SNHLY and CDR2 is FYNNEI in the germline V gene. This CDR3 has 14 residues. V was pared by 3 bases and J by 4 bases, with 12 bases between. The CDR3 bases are TGTGCCAGCAGTGACCTTATGACAGGCACTGAAGCTTTCTTT. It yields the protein CASSDLMTGTEAFF. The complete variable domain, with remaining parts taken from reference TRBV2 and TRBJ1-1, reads EPEVTQTPSHQVTQMGQEVILRCVPISNHLYFYWYRQILGQKVEFLVSFYNNEISEKSEIFDDQFSVERPDGSNFTLKIRSTKLEDSAMYFCASSDLMTGTEAFFGQGTRLTVV.

CDR3 sequence reads: CASGDGAYEQYF. Written as DNA, the CDR3 is TGTGCCAGCGGGGACGGCGCCTACGAGCAGTACTTC. The chain recombines TRBV5-4 with TRBJ2-7, with D possibly called TRBD1 or TRBD2 (5 bases each). The ends were cut back, 7 bases at V and 2 bases at J, with 10 bases in the middle. There are 12 residues in the CDR3. Germline lookup yields CDR1 SGHNT and CDR2 YYREEE (reference sequence).

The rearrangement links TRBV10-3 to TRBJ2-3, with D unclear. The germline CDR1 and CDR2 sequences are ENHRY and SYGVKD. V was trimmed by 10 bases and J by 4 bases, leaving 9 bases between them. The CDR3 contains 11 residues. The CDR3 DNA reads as TGTGCCACCCGAGCCTCAGATACGCAGTATTTT. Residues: CATRASDTQYF.

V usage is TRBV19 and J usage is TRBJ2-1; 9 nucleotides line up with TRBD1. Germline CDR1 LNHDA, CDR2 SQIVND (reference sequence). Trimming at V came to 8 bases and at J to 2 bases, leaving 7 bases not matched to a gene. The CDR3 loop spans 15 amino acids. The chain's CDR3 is CASRRGQGPYNEQFF. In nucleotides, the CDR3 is TGTGCCAGTCGACGGGGACAGGGCCCCTACAATGAGCAGTTCTTC.

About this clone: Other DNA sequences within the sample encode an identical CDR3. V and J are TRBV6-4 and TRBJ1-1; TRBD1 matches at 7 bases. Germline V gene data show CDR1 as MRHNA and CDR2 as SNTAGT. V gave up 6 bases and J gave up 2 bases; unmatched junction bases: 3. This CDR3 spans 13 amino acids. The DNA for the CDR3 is TGTGCCAGCAGAGACAGGGTCAACACTGAAGCTTTCTTT. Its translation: CASRDRVNTEAFF.